This entry lists 31 T cell receptor beta chains sequenced from one sample in a study of shared clonotypes between healthy human individuals. Repertoires were generated with immunoSEQ multiplex PCR, while TCRdb's copy carries only in-frame clones and drops some. The profile shows more than 1,200,000 clones, 97% to 99% of them singletons. Sequencing was done on a sample of naive CD4+ T cells sorted from blood. The subset denotes: CD45RA+ positively selected. The source of these receptors is a man aged 25-45 years in good health.

V is TRBV9 and J is TRBJ2-2, with no clear D. V lost 4 bases and J lost 6, with 10 bases in between. This CDR3 has 13 amino acids. Germline V gene lookup returns CDR1 SGDLS and CDR2 YYNGEE. The CDR3 nucleotides read TGTGCCAGCAGCCCCATCATAGCCGGGGAGCTGTTTTTT. Its translation is CASSPIIAGELFF.

This clone was seen only once. Other DNA sequences in the sample encode the same CDR3. The chain carries TRBV2 and TRBJ2-7; 12 nucleotides agree with TRBD1. The CDR3 is 13 amino acids. The V gene end was trimmed by 8 bases and the J gene end by 4 bases; junction bases not matched to a gene: 3. CDR1 and CDR2 from the germline V gene are SNHLY and FYNNEI. CDR3 sequence: CASRDRGPYEQYF. Written as DNA, the CDR3 is TGTGCCAGCCGGGACAGGGGGCCTTACGAGCAGTACTTC.

The chain links TRBV5-1 to TRBJ2-2, with D perhaps being TRBD1 or TRBD2 (5 bases each). Germline V gene lookup returns CDR1 SGHRS and CDR2 YFSETQ. CDR3 length equals 15 residues. Trimming shortened V by 4 bases and J by 5 bases, and 15 bases separated the two germline ends. The DNA for the CDR3 is TGCGCCAGCAGCCCAGGGACCGAGGGGACCGGGGAGCTGTTTTTT. Translating it yields CASSPGTEGTGELFF.

The chain joins TRBV4-1 to TRBJ2-7; 14 nucleotides agree with TRBD2. This CDR3 spans 17 amino acids. The germline CDR1 and CDR2 sequences are MGHRA and YSYEKL. V trimming: 1 base; J trimming: 5 bases; junction bases outside the gene matches: 7. Written as DNA, the CDR3 is TGCGCCAGCAGCCAAGGAAGACTAGCGGGAGGGGCGGACGAGCAGTACTTC. Its protein product is CASSQGRLAGGADEQYF.

V is TRBV2 and J is TRBJ2-7, with TRBD1 identical over 7 bases. The germline gives CDR1 SNHLY, CDR2 FYNNEI. This CDR3 has 12 residues. V trimming: 8 bases; J trimming: 5 bases; junction bases outside the gene matches: 6. CDR3 in amino acids: CASGGQHNEQYF. In nucleotides, the CDR3 is TGTGCCAGCGGGGGACAGCATAACGAGCAGTACTTC.

This clone was seen once. The chain recombines TRBV7-9 with TRBJ2-1, with 14 bases aligning to TRBD2. Germline V gene lookup returns CDR1 SEHNR and CDR2 FQNEAQ (reference sequence). The CDR3 covers 16 residues. As DNA, the CDR3 is TGTATTACCGGGACTAGCGGGAGTCCGGCCTACAATGAGCAGTTCTTC. Its protein product is CITGTSGSPAYNEQFF.

A single count supports this clone. The V and J genes are TRBV5-6 and TRBJ2-5; 10 bases match TRBD1. Germline assignment: CDR1 SGHDT and CDR2 YYEEEE. With V trimmed by 4 bases and J by 5 bases, 11 bases remained unmatched. This CDR3 has 16 amino acids. CDR3 sequence (DNA): TGTGCCAGCAGCCTGCGATTCCCGGGACAGGGGGAGACCCAGTACTTC. This translates into CASSLRFPGQGETQYF. Full variable domain (rest looked up from reference TRBV5-6 and TRBJ2-5): DAGVTQSPTHLIKTRGQQVTLRCSPKSGHDTVSWYQQALGQGPQFIFQYYEEEERQRGNFPDRFSGHQFPNYSSELNVNALLLGDSALYLCASSLRFPGQGETQYFGPGTRLLVL.

V gene TRBV4-1 combines with J gene TRBJ2-5; D is possibly TRBD1 (5 bases). Germline loops: CDR1 MGHRA, CDR2 YSYEKL. CDR3 length: 17 amino acids. Between the trimmed V and J ends, which lost 4 bases and 4 bases, there was a span of 22 bases. The CDR3: CASSPRRVIPQGETQYF. CDR3 coding DNA: TGCGCCAGCAGCCCTCGTCGGGTCATCCCCCAGGGAGAGACCCAGTACTTC.

This chain links TRBV30 with TRBJ2-1; D unresolved. V lost 0 bases and J 4 bases, leaving 7 bases between the germline ends. The CDR3 is made up of 13 amino acids. Germline V gene data show CDR1 as GTSNPN and CDR2 as SVGIG (reference sequence). CDR3 sequence: CAWSVGVYNEQFF. DNA for the CDR3: TGTGCCTGGAGTGTGGGTGTTTACAATGAGCAGTTCTTC. Drawing the rest from reference TRBV30 and TRBJ2-1, the complete variable domain is SQTIHQWPATLVQPVGSPLSLECTVEGTSNPNLYWYRQAAGRGLQLLFYSVGIGQISSEVPQNLSASRPQDRQFILSSKKLLLSDSGFYLCAWSVGVYNEQFFGPGTRLTVL.

The chain uses TRBV5-1 and TRBJ2-3; 10 nucleotides match TRBD2. The CDR3 is made up of 16 amino acids. The V and J ends lost 1 base and 5 bases, in that order; junction bases with no gene match: 7. Germline CDR1 reads SGHRS; CDR2 reads YFSETQ. The CDR3 region has the DNA TGCGCCAGCAGCTTGCCTAGCGGGAGCATGGTAGATACGCAGTATTTT. It is translated as CASSLPSGSMVDTQYF.

The gene calls are TRBV6-5 and TRBJ1-3; no reliable D call. CDR1 and CDR2 (germline): MNHEY, SVGAGI. Trimming stripped 7 bases from V and 0 bases from J, with 13 bases between. CDR3 length equals 15 residues. CDR3 amino acids: CASKVTESSGNTIYF. CDR3 nucleotides: TGTGCCAGCAAAGTAACAGAGAGCTCTGGAAACACCATATATTTT.

This clone was counted only a few times. This sequence joins TRBV2 and TRBJ1-4; D not resolved. The CDR3 spans 12 residues. Germline V CDR1 and CDR2: SNHLY, FYNNEI. Trimming shortened V by 2 bases and J by 6 bases, and 4 bases separated the two germline ends. The CDR3 is CASSERHEKLFF. DNA of the CDR3: TGTGCCAGCAGTGAACGGCATGAAAAACTGTTTTTT.

V gene TRBV6-5 combines with J gene TRBJ2-7; 8 bases agree with TRBD2. Per the germline V gene, CDR1 is MNHEY and CDR2 is SVGAGI. This CDR3 is built from 14 residues. Unmatched junction bases numbered 7, after V lost 5 bases and J lost 4 bases. The CDR3 region is CASSRTSRSYEQYF. As DNA, the CDR3 is TGTGCCAGCAGTCGGACTAGCCGATCATACGAGCAGTACTTC.

The chain has TRBV6-6 and TRBJ1-1; TRBD1 matches 8 bases. Per the germline V gene, CDR1 is MNHNY and CDR2 is SVGAGI (reference sequence). CDR3 length: 15 residues. Germline trimming cut 2 bases from V and 1 base from J; bases unmatched to any gene: 3. DNA for the CDR3: TGTGCCAGCAGTTACACCGACAGGGGGAACACTGAAGCTTTCTTT. Its protein product is CASSYTDRGNTEAFF.

Concerning this clone: This CDR3 is also generated by other DNA sequences in the sample. V is TRBV18 and J is TRBJ2-3, with D unclear. The CDR3 has 14 residues. The germline V gene encodes CDR1 KGHSH and CDR2 LQKENI. The V end was cut by 2 bases, the J end by 0 bases, with 6 bases between. The CDR3 DNA sequence: TGTGCCAGCTCACCAAGTATTAGCACAGATACGCAGTATTTT. It encodes CASSPSISTDTQYF.

This chain links TRBV19 with TRBJ1-5; D is ambiguous. V was pared by 8 bases and J by 3 bases, with 14 bases between. The CDR3 covers 14 residues. Germline V gene lookup returns CDR1 LNHDA and CDR2 SQIVND (reference sequence). The DNA of the CDR3 is TGTGCCAGTTTTGAGGGAGGGAACAATCAGCCCCAGCATTTT. Translating gives CASFEGGNNQPQHF.

The chain links TRBV10-1 to TRBJ2-3, with 10 bases that match TRBD1. CDR1 WNHNN and CDR2 SYGVQD come from the germline V gene (reference sequence). The CDR3 is 16 amino acids. The ends lost 4 bases at V and 1 base at J; junction bases unmatched: 5. Written as DNA, the CDR3 is TGCGCCAGCAGTGCTTTCGGGACAGGGGGCACAGATACGCAGTATTTT. The encoded protein is CASSAFGTGGTDTQYF.

This rearrangement joins TRBV15 to TRBJ2-5, with a tentative D call TRBD1 (6 bases). CDR3 size: 16 residues. V lost 0 bases and J lost 1, with 12 bases in between. Germline V gene lookup returns CDR1 LNHNV and CDR2 YYDKDF (reference sequence). DNA of the CDR3: TGTGCCACCAGCAGAGATTTTAGACAGGCCCAAGAGACCCAGTACTTC. As protein: CATSRDFRQAQETQYF.

This CDR3 reads CASSRWDRGNGYTF. The CDR3, as DNA: TGCGCCAGCAGCCGATGGGACAGGGGAAATGGCTACACCTTC. This chain joins TRBV5-1 and TRBJ1-2; 10 bases fit TRBD1. There are 14 residues in the CDR3. CDR1 SGHRS and CDR2 YFSETQ come from the germline V gene. The ends lost 4 bases at V and 6 bases at J; junction bases unmatched: 6.

V usage is TRBV6-6 and J usage is TRBJ2-3; TRBD1 matches at 8 bases. Germline V gene data show CDR1 as MNHNY and CDR2 as SVGAGI (reference sequence). There are 14 residues in the CDR3. Trimming cost V 6 bases and J 2 bases; bases outside gene matches: 4. The CDR3 DNA reads TGTGCCAGCAGCAGACAGGGGTTCACAGATACGCAGTATTTT. It codes for CASSRQGFTDTQYF.

This clone was picked up one time. The rearrangement joins TRBV5-4 to TRBJ2-7; TRBD2 agrees at 9 bases. Looked up from germline, CDR1 is SGHNT and CDR2 is YYREEE (reference sequence). CDR3 size: 16 residues. Germline trimming cut 5 bases from V and 2 bases from J; bases unmatched to any gene: 11. The CDR3: CASRPTLAGTTYEQYF. The CDR3 DNA reads as TGTGCCAGCAGGCCTACTCTAGCGGGAACGACCTACGAGCAGTACTTC.

The chain recombines TRBV29-1 with TRBJ2-1; D is uncertain. This CDR3 has 12 residues. With 7 bases removed from V and 8 bases from J, the gap between germline ends came to 15 bases. Germline CDR1 reads SQVTM; CDR2 reads ANQGSEA. For the CDR3, the DNA is TGCAGCGGGGGTGGGTACACCCATGAGCAGTTCTTC. It encodes CSGGGYTHEQFF.

The V call is TRBV19, the J call TRBJ2-3, with 11 bases lining up with TRBD2. Germline-derived CDR1 and CDR2 are LNHDA and SQIVND (reference sequence). This CDR3 has 17 residues. V lost 3 bases to trimming and J lost 5 bases; unmatched junction nucleotides: 10. This CDR3 reads CASSMRLAGGRVDTQYF. The CDR3 DNA reads as TGTGCCAGTAGTATGAGGCTAGCGGGAGGCCGAGTAGATACGCAGTATTTT.

This clone was found once. The chain joins TRBV5-1 to TRBJ2-5, with 12 bases fitting TRBD2. The V gene end was trimmed by 9 bases and the J gene end by 4 bases; junction bases not matched to a gene: 25. Per the germline V gene, CDR1 is SGHRS and CDR2 is YFSETQ. This CDR3 is 20 amino acids long. This chain's CDR3 is CATQAPPSGRALGEPETQYF. The CDR3 DNA sequence: TGCGCCACCCAAGCCCCGCCTAGCGGGAGGGCCCTTGGAGAGCCAGAGACCCAGTACTTC.

The gene calls are TRBV18 and TRBJ2-6; 7 positions match TRBD1. In germline, CDR1 is KGHSH, CDR2 LQKENI. The CDR3 has 17 residues. The trim removed 6 bases at V and 0 bases at J, leaving 8 bases unmatched. In DNA form, the CDR3 reads TGTGCCAGCTCCCAACAGGGGCGTCGCTCTGGGGCCAACGTCCTGACTTTC. It translates to CASSQQGRRSGANVLTF.

To note about this clone: The junction differs from germline at one of its ends, possibly a read error. The V call is TRBV28, the J call TRBJ2-7; possibly TRBD2 for D (5 bases). CDR1 MDHEN and CDR2 SYDVKM come from the germline V gene. The CDR3 extends over 12 amino acids. The CDR3: CASVRVPYDQYF. The DNA of the CDR3 is TGTGCCAGCGTGCGGGTACCCTACGATCAGTACTTC.

The chain joins TRBV7-6 to TRBJ2-2; TRBD2 agrees at 12 bases. After removal of 2 bases from V and 4 bases from J, the junction contained 2 bases not matched to a gene. From germline, CDR1 is SGHVS and CDR2 FNYEAQ. The CDR3 has 16 amino acids. Written as DNA, the CDR3 is TGTGCCAGCAGCTTAATGGGACTAGCGGGCACCGGGGAGCTGTTTTTT. It translates to CASSLMGLAGTGELFF.

The gene calls are TRBV29-1 and TRBJ1-5; D is uncertain. CDR1 SQVTM and CDR2 ANQGSEA come from the germline V gene. The CDR3 consists of 13 residues. Trimming took 6 bases from V and 0 from J, leaving 9 bases between them. CDR3 sequence reads: CSVKTFSNQPQHF. For the CDR3, the DNA is TGCAGCGTGAAGACGTTTAGCAATCAGCCCCAGCATTTT.

Only one count was recorded for this clone. The rearrangement uses TRBV7-3 and TRBJ2-1; D is tentatively TRBD1 or TRBD2 (5 bases each). There are 16 residues in the CDR3. V shed 0 bases and J shed 2 bases, with 11 bases lying between them. CDR1 and CDR2 from the germline V gene are SGHTA and FQGTGA. CDR3 protein: CASSLTGTATYNEQFF. The CDR3 nucleotides are TGTGCCAGCAGCTTAACCGGGACCGCGACCTACAATGAGCAGTTCTTC. The whole variable domain, remainder taken from reference TRBV7-3 and TRBJ2-1, is GAGVSQTPSNKVTEKGKYVELRCDPISGHTALYWYRQSLGQGPEFLIYFQGTGAADDSGLPNDRFFAVRPEGSVSTLKIQRTERGDSAVYLCASSLTGTATYNEQFFGPGTRLTVL.

The chain is built from TRBV29-1 and TRBJ1-5; no clear D gene. The length of the CDR3 is 13 residues. The germline CDR1 and CDR2 sequences are SQVTM and ANQGSEA. V gave up 5 bases and J gave up 5 bases, with 13 bases separating them. DNA for the CDR3: TGCAGCGTTTTGGACGGGCCCGATCAGCCCCAGCATTTT. It translates to CSVLDGPDQPQHF.

This chain joins TRBV7-2 and TRBJ2-1; possibly TRBD2 for D (6 bases). Per germline, CDR1 SGHTA and CDR2 FQGNSA. V was pared by 0 bases and J by 2 bases, with 11 bases between. The CDR3 has 16 amino acids. In DNA, the CDR3 is TGTGCCAGCAGCTTAGCAGAGTCTAGCGCCTACAATGAGCAGTTCTTC. Residues: CASSLAESSAYNEQFF.